Sequencing of this T cell receptor (beta chain) was carried out in a study of spatial heterogeneity in lung cancer. TCRdb fed the 5' RACE reads into MiXCR, producing one record per CDR3 protein. The sample holds around 18,000 distinct CDR3 sequences, 9.2% seen once. The sample's time point: blood at routine non-recurrence follow-up after resection. There are 14 residues in the CDR3. V dropped 2 bases and J dropped 3 bases, with 9 bases sitting between them. This receptor was identified in a male donor with early-stage non-small cell lung cancer. Here the sequenced sample was PBMCs, taken at follow-up. V usage is TRBV12-3 or TRBV12-4 and J usage is TRBJ2-3; D tentatively reads TRBD1 or TRBD2 (5 bases each). CDR3 region: CASSLLGVTDTQYF. CDR3 coding DNA: TGTGCCAGCAGTTTATTGGGGGTGACAGATACGCAGTATTTT.